Below are 11 T cell receptor beta chains sequenced from a single sample in a study of cytomegalovirus exposure and HLA in healthy donors. PCR employed 60 Vbeta and 13 Jbeta primers. Produced via immunoSEQ multiplex PCR; TCRdb's table is partial and in-frame only. The table shows approximately 150,000 clones, with over 60% occurring only once. Sequences were obtained from PBMCs. These receptors all stem from a woman aged 60 to 75 in good health and CMV-seronegative.

This clone occurred a few times. The V gene is TRBV6-1, the J gene TRBJ2-3; 9 nucleotides match TRBD2. V was clipped by 3 bases and J by 4 bases; unmatched bases: 11. The germline V gene encodes CDR1 MNHNS and CDR2 SASEGT. The CDR3 length is 17 residues. CDR3 DNA: TGTGCCAGCAGTGACGGGCGGGTAGCGGGGGTGGCAGATACGCAGTATTTT. It yields the protein CASSDGRVAGVADTQYF.

The chain recombines TRBV7-9 with TRBJ2-7, with TRBD2 matching 10 bases. Germline CDR1 and CDR2: SEHNR and FQNEAQ (reference sequence). This CDR3 is 17 amino acids long. The J segment lost 3 bases and the V segment lost 4 bases, leaving 12 bases of the junction unmatched. The CDR3 loop reads CASSSPGSGGKSYEQYF. The CDR3 DNA sequence: TGTGCCAGCAGCTCCCCAGGTAGCGGGGGGAAAAGCTACGAGCAGTACTTC.

This clone appeared a single time. The chain has TRBV4-2 and TRBJ2-2, with 8 nucleotides matching TRBD1. With V trimmed by 8 bases and J by 3 bases, 14 bases remained unmatched. CDR3 length: 17 amino acids. In germline, CDR1 is LGHNA, CDR2 YNFKEQ. CDR3 coding DNA: TGTGCCAGCGGCAAGGGACAGGAGGGGCTATACACCGGGGAGCTGTTTTTT. Translated, it gives CASGKGQEGLYTGELFF.

The chain has TRBV5-1 and TRBJ2-7; the D is unclear. Between the trimmed V and J ends, which lost 1 base and 1 base, there was a span of 12 bases. The CDR3 spans 15 residues. Per germline, CDR1 SGHRS and CDR2 YFSETQ. Here the CDR3 DNA reads TGCGCCAGCAGCTTGTACACAGCAGATTCCTACGAGCAGTACTTC. It encodes CASSLYTADSYEQYF. Full variable domain (rest looked up from reference TRBV5-1 and TRBJ2-7): KAGVTQTPRYLIKTRGQQVTLSCSPISGHRSVSWYQQTPGQGLQFLFEYFSETQRNKGNFPGRFSGRQFSNSRSEMNVSTLELGDSALYLCASSLYTADSYEQYFGPGTRLTVT.

J is TRBJ2-7 and V is TRBV29-1; D remains ambiguous. TRBJ2-1 matches the DNA end more closely, so the J call is doubtful. Germline V gene data show CDR1 as SQVTM and CDR2 as ANQGSEA. This CDR3 has 14 amino acids. Here the CDR3 reads CSVVMRPPYNEQFF. CDR3 coding DNA: TGCAGCGTTGTTATGCGGCCCCCTTACAATGAGCAGTTCTTC.

The chain employs TRBV6-1 and TRBJ2-7, with 7 positions matching TRBD1. Germline V gives CDR1 MNHNS, CDR2 SASEGT. The V gene end was trimmed by 6 bases and the J gene end by 2 bases; junction bases not matched to a gene: 10. This CDR3 is built from 15 residues. CDR3 nucleotide sequence: TGTGCCAGCAGCCTCGGGGACAGAACAGCCTACGAGCAGTACTTC. Its protein product is CASSLGDRTAYEQYF.

This chain uses TRBV19 with TRBJ2-1; 9 bases fit TRBD1. The germline gives CDR1 LNHDA, CDR2 SQIVND (reference sequence). The CDR3 loop spans 15 amino acids. J lost 7 bases, V lost 8 bases, and 12 bases had no gene match. The CDR3 bases are TGTGCCAGTGAACCTTCCCCGACAGGGGGGAATGAGCAGTTCTTC. Amino acids: CASEPSPTGGNEQFF.

The chain is built from TRBV28 and TRBJ2-6; the D is unclear. CDR1 is MDHEN and CDR2 is SYDVKM in the germline V gene. Trimming removed 5 bases at V and 0 bases at J, with 11 bases between. The CDR3 sequence is 16 residues long. This CDR3 is CASSEMLISGANVLTF. The CDR3, as DNA: TGTGCCAGCAGTGAAATGCTAATCTCTGGGGCCAACGTCCTGACTTTC.

The chain links TRBV15 to TRBJ2-7, with TRBD2 matching 7 bases. With 3 bases clipped from V and 4 bases from J, the junction kept 15 bases outside the gene matches. Germline V CDR1 and CDR2: LNHNV, YYDKDF (reference sequence). The CDR3 covers 17 residues. The chain's CDR3 is CATSSPGRAGEWYEQYF. CDR3 DNA: TGTGCCACCAGCAGCCCCGGCCGGGCGGGAGAGTGGTACGAGCAGTACTTC. Variable domain in full (rest from reference TRBV15 and TRBJ2-7): DAMVIQNPRYQVTQFGKPVTLSCSQTLNHNVMYWYQQKSSQAPKLLFHYYDKDFNNEADTPDNFQSRRPNTSFCFLDIRSPGLGDTAMYLCATSSPGRAGEWYEQYFGPGTRLTVT.

The chain has TRBV5-4 and TRBJ2-2; 7 nucleotides line up with TRBD1. J lost 6 bases, V lost 0 bases, and 8 bases had no gene match. Germline values: CDR1 SGHNT, CDR2 YYREEE (reference sequence). This CDR3 contains 16 residues. CDR3 amino acids: CASSLEGTVRSGELFF. DNA of the CDR3: TGTGCCAGCAGCTTGGAGGGGACAGTAAGGTCCGGGGAGCTGTTTTTT.

The V and J genes are TRBV6-5 and TRBJ2-1; 10 nucleotides agree with TRBD2. The CDR3 is 13 amino acids. Looked up from germline, CDR1 is MNHEY and CDR2 is SVGAGI. The trim removed 7 bases at V and 9 bases at J, leaving 6 bases unmatched. The CDR3 region is CASTSGRASEQFF. For the CDR3, the DNA is TGTGCCAGCACCAGCGGGAGGGCCTCTGAGCAGTTCTTC.